This TCR beta chain appears in the sequencing data of a study of T cell repertoires in aging, cancer and after chemotherapy. Study background: Clear clonal overlap appeared across healthy donor samples taken over several months to years.

Peripheral blood genomic DNA, not sorted cells or RNA, was the template. Comment on this clonotype: The antigen is unknown.

There are 16 residues in the CDR3. Germline CDR1 and CDR2: LNHDA and SQIVND (reference sequence). The junction had 2 bases not matched to a gene; V was cut back by 5 bases and J by 2 bases. A mixed TRB-A/B primer pool amplified rearranged TRB by multiplex touch-down PCR. TCRdb independently ran MiXCR on the multiplex PCR reads; one entry per CDR3 protein. Among roughly 9,800 distinct CDR3 sequences listed, around 44% were seen once. Overall study findings and caveats: No conclusions about immunological memory after chemotherapy can be drawn from the repertoire data. In healthy donors, age-related TCR diversity loss mainly reflected lost richness. In each cancer cohort, median generation probability increased across chemotherapy, suggesting thymic output rebounded.

This chain joins TRBV19 and TRBJ1-6, with TRBD1 matching 11 bases. This TCR was recovered from a human donor in good health. The sequencing sample was made of blood. CDR3 in amino acids: CASSGGQGAYNSPLHF. CDR3 nucleotide sequence: TGTGCCAGTAGTGGGGGACAGGGGGCCTATAATTCACCCCTCCACTTT.